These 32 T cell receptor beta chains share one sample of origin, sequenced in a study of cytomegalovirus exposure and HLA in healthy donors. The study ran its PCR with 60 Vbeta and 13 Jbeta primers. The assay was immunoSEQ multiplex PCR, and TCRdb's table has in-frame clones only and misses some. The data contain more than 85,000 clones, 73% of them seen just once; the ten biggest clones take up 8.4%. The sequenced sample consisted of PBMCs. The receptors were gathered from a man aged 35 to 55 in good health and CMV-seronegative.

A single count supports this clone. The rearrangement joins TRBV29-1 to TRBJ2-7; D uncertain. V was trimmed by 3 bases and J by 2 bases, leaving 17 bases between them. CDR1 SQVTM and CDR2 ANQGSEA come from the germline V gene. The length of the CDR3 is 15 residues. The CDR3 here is CSVERQDSGTYEQYF. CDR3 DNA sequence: TGCAGCGTTGAGCGTCAGGATTCCGGAACCTACGAGCAGTACTTC.

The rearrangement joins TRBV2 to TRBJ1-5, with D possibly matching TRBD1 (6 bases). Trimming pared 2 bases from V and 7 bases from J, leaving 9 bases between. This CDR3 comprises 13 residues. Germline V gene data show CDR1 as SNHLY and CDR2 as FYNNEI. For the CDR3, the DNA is TGTGCCAGCAGTGAAACAGGGTTCCAGCCCCAGCATTTT. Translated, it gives CASSETGFQPQHF.

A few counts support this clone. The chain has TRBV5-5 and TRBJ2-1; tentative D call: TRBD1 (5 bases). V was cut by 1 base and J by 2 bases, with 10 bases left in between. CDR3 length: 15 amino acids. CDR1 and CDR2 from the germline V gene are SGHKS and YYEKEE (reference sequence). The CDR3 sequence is CASSLRDSTYNEQFF. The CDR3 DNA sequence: TGTGCCAGCAGCTTGCGAGACAGCACCTACAATGAGCAGTTCTTC. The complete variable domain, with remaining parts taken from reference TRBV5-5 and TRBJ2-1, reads DAGVTQSPTHLIKTRGQQVTLRCSPISGHKSVSWYQQVLGQGPQFIFQYYEKEERGRGNFPDRFSARQFPNYSSELNVNALLLGDSALYLCASSLRDSTYNEQFFGPGTRLTVL.

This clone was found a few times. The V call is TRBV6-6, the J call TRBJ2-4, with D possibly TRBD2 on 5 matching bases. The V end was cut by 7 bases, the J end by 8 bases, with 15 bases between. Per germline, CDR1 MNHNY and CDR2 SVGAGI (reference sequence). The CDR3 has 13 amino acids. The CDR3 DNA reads TGTGCCAGCAACAGAGACCCCGGGGACATTCAGTACTTC. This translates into CASNRDPGDIQYF.

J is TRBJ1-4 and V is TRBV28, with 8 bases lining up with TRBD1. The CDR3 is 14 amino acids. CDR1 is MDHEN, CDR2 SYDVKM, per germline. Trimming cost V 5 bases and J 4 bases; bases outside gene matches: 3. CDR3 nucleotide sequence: TGTGCCAGCAGTACGACAGGGGTTAATGAAAAACTGTTTTTT. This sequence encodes CASSTTGVNEKLFF.

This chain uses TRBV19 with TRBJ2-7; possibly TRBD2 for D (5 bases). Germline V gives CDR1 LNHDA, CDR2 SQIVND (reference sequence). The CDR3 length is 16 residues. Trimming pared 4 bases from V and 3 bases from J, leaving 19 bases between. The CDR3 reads CASSTGFRGLNYEQYF. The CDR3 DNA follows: TGTGCCAGTAGTACCGGGTTTCGGGGTTTGAACTACGAGCAGTACTTC.

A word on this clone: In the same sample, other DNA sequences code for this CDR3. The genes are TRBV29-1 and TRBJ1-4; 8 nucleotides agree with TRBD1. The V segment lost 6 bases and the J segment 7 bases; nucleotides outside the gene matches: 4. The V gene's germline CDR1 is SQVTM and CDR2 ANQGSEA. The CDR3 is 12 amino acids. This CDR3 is CSVGQGGEKLFF. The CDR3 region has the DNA TGCAGCGTCGGACAGGGAGGTGAAAAACTGTTTTTT.

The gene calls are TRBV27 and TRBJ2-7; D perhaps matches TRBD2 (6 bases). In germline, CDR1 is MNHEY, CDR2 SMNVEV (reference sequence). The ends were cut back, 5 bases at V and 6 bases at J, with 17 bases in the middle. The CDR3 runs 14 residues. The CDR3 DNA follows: TGTGCCAGCAGTATCCACGGGGGTGCGGGCGAGCAGTACTTC. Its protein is CASSIHGGAGEQYF.

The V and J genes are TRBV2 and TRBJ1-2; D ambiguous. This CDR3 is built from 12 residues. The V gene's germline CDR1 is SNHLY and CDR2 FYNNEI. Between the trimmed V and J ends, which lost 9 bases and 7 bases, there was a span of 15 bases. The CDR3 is CASHRVSRGYTF. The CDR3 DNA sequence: TGTGCCAGTCATCGGGTCTCCCGTGGCTACACCTTC.

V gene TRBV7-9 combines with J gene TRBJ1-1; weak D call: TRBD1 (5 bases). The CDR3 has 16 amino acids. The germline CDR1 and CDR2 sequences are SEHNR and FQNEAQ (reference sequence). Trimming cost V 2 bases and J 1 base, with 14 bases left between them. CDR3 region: CASSLILRGENTEAFF. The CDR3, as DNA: TGTGCCAGCAGCTTAATTCTCCGGGGGGAGAACACTGAAGCTTTCTTT.

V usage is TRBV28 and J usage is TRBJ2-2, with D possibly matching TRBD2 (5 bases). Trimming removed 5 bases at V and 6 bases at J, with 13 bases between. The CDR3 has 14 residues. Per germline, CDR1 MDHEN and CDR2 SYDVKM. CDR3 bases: TGTGCCAGCAGTCCGAGGACTTCCTCCGGGGAGCTGTTTTTT. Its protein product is CASSPRTSSGELFF.

CDR3 sequence (DNA): TGTGCCAGTCGAGGACAGGGACAAGAGACCCAGTACTTC. This gives the protein CASRGQGQETQYF. The rearrangement joins TRBV28 to TRBJ2-5; 8 positions agree with TRBD1. The length of the CDR3 is 13 residues. The germline V gene has CDR1 MDHEN and CDR2 SYDVKM. After removal of 9 bases from V and 2 bases from J, the junction contained 5 bases not matched to a gene.

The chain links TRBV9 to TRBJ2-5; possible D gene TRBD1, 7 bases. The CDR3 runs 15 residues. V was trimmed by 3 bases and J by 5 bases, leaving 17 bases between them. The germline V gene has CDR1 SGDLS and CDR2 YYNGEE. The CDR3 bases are TGTGCCAGCAGCGCGAGCGGAGGGGGCCGCGAGACCCAGTACTTC. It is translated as CASSASGGGRETQYF.

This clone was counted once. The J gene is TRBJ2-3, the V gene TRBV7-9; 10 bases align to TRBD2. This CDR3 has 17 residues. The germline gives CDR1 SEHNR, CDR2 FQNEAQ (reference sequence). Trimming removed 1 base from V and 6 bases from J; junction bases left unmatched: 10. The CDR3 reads CASSLVVASGGGDTQYF. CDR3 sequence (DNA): TGTGCCAGCAGCTTAGTGGTGGCTAGCGGGGGCGGGGATACGCAGTATTTT.

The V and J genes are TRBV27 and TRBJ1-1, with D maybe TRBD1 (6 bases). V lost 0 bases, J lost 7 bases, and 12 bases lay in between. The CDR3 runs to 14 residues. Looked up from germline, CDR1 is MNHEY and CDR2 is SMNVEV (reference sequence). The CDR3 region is CASSLSAAGVEAFF. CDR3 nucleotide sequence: TGTGCCAGCAGTTTATCGGCGGCAGGGGTTGAAGCTTTCTTT.

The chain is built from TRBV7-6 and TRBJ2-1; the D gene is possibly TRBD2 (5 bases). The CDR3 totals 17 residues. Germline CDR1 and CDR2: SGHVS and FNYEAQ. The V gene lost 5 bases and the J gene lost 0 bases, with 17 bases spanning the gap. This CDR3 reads CASSPTGGLFSYNEQFF. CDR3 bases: TGTGCCAGCAGCCCAACGGGCGGGCTCTTCTCCTACAATGAGCAGTTCTTC.

This CDR3 is CASSQSRTSGGWNEQFF. CDR3 nucleotides: TGCGCCAGCAGCCAATCTAGGACTAGCGGGGGATGGAATGAGCAGTTCTTC. J is TRBJ2-1 and V is TRBV4-1, with 13 positions matching TRBD2. V trimming: 2 bases; J trimming: 7 bases; junction bases outside the gene matches: 8. CDR3 size: 17 residues. Germline V gene data show CDR1 as MGHRA and CDR2 as YSYEKL.

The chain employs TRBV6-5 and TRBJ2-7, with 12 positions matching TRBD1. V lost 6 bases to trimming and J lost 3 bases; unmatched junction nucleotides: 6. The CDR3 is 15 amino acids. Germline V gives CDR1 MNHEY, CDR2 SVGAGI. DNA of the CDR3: TGTGCCAGCAGATTCCGGGACAGGGGGCTCTACGAGCAGTACTTC. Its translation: CASRFRDRGLYEQYF.

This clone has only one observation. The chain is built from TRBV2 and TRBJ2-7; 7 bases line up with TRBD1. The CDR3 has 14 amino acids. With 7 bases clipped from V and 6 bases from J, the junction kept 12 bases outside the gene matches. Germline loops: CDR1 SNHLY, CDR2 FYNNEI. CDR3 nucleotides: TGTGCCAGCATGGGGACAGACAATCTTCTCGAGCAGTACTTC. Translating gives CASMGTDNLLEQYF.

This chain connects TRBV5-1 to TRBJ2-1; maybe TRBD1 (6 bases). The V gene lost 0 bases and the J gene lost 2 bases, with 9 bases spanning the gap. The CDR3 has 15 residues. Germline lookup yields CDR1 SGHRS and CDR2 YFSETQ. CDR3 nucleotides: TGCGCCAGCAGCTTGGTCCAGGGGCCCTACAATGAGCAGTTCTTC. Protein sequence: CASSLVQGPYNEQFF.

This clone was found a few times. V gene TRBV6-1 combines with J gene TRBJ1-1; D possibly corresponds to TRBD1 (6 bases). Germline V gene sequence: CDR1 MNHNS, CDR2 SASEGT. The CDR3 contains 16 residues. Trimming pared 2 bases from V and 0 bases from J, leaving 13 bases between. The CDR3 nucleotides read TGTGCCAGCAGTGAAAGCAAGGACAGTTTGAACACTGAAGCTTTCTTT. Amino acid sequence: CASSESKDSLNTEAFF.

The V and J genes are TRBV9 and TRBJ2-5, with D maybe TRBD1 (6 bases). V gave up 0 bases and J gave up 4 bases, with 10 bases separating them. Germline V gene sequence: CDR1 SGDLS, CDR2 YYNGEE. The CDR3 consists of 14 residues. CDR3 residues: CASSVVGAGETQYF. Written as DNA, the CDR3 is TGTGCCAGCAGCGTAGTGGGGGCCGGAGAGACCCAGTACTTC.

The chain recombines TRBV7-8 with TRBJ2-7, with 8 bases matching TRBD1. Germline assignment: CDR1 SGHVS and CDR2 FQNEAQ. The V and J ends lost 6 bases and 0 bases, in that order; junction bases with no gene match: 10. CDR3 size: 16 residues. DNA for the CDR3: TGTGCCAGCAGTCGCGACCGGGACAGGACCTCCTACGAGCAGTACTTC. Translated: CASSRDRDRTSYEQYF.

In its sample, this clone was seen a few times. In DNA, the CDR3 is TGTGCCAGTAGTCCAGTTGGTCAGCCCCAGCATTTT. It is translated as CASSPVGQPQHF. The chain couples TRBV19 to TRBJ1-5; no reliable D call. The CDR3 is made up of 12 amino acids. The germline V gene has CDR1 LNHDA and CDR2 SQIVND (reference sequence). V lost 5 bases and J lost 6, with 8 bases in between.

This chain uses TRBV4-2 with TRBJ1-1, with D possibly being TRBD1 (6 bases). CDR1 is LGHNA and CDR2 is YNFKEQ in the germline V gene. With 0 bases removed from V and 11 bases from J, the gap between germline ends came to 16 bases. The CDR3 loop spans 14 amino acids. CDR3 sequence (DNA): TGTGCCAGCAGCCAAGATTGGGGGCAGGGCTTGGCTTTCTTT. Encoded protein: CASSQDWGQGLAFF.

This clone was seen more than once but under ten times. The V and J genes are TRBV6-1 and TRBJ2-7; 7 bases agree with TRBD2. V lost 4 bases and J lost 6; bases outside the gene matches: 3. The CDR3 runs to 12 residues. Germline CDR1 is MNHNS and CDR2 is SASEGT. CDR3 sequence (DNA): TGTGCCAGCAGTGCTGGGACTACCGAGCAGTACTTC. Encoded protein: CASSAGTTEQYF.

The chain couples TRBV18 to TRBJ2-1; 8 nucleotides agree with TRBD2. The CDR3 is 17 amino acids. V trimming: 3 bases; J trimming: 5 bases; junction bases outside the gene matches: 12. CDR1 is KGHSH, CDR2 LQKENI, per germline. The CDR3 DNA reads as TGTGCCAGCTCACCCGGGGGGGGGCTAGCGGTGAACAATGAGCAGTTCTTC. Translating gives CASSPGGGLAVNNEQFF.

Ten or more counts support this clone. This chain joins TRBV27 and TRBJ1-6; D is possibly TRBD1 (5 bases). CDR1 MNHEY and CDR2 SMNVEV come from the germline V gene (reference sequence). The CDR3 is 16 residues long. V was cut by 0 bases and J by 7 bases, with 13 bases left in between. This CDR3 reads CASSLSGPPTNSPLHF. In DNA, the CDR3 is TGTGCCAGCAGTTTATCGGGGCCGCCGACCAATTCACCCCTCCACTTT.

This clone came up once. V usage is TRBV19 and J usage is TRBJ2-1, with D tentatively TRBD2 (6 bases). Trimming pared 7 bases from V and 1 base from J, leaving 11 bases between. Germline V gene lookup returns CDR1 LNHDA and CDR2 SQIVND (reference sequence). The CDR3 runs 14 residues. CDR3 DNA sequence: TGTGCCAGTACCGCCGGAGGGTCCTACAATGAGCAGTTCTTC. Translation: CASTAGGSYNEQFF.

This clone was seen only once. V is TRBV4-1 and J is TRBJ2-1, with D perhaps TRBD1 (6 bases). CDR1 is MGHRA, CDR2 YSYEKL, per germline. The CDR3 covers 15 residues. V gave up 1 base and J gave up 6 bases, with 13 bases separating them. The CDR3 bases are TGCGCCAGCAGCCAAGCCCCGGGACAACTCAATGAGCAGTTCTTC. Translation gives CASSQAPGQLNEQFF.

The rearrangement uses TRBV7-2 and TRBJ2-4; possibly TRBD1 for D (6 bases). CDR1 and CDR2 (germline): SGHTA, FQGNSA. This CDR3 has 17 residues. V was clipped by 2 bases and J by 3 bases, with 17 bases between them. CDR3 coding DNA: TGTGCCAGCAGCTTAACCGGACAGCGTGGGGTCAAAAACATTCAGTACTTC. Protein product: CASSLTGQRGVKNIQYF. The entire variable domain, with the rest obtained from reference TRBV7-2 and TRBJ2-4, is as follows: GAGVSQSPSNKVTEKGKDVELRCDPISGHTALYWYRQSLGQGLEFLIYFQGNSAPDKSGLPSDRFSAERTGGSVSTLTIQRTQQEDSAVYLCASSLTGQRGVKNIQYFGAGTRLSVL.

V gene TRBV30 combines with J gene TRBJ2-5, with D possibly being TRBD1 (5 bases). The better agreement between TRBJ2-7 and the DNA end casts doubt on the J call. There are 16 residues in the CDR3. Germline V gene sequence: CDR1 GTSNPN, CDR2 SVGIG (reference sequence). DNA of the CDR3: TGTGCGTATTTCAAAAGGGGAACAGAATATACCTACGAGCAGTACTTC. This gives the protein CAYFKRGTEYTYEQYF.